Below, one TCR beta chain is given with its context. The sample comes from a study of patients and donors after allogeneic stem cell transplantation. Each CDR3 protein is one row after TCRdb ran MiXCR on the RT-PCR reads. The table shows 20,000 to 30,000 distinct CDR3 sequences, with 42% occurring only once. V was clipped by 4 bases and J by 3 bases, with 10 bases between them. The CDR3 length is 13 residues. Germline V lookup: CDR1 WNHNN, CDR2 SYGVQD (reference sequence). The rearrangement joins TRBV10-1 to TRBJ2-7; D is possibly TRBD1 (5 bases). This receptor was obtained from a human donor who was either an allogeneic HSCT recipient or a stem cell or donor lymphocyte infusion donor (not recorded which). It is not recorded whose cells these are; they may come from a transplant donor. Sample: blood, either unsorted or a sorted T cell fraction (not recorded which). Here the CDR3 DNA reads TGCGCCAGCAGTGGAGACAGCAGCTACGAGCAGTACTTC. Protein sequence: CASSGDSSYEQYF.